The 10 T cell receptor beta chains listed next were all sequenced from one sample in a study of T cells in narcolepsy (dated 2018 in TCRdb). The library relied on the immunoSEQ multiplex PCR assay. Sourced from immuneACCESS, this table was stored by TCRdb with only in-frame sequences that have V and J called. A share of the clones is absent; for the studies checked, an unresolved V gene accounts for under half, and the remainder has no known explanation. The sample contains about 10,000 clones, 70% to 75% of them found a single time. In total, the top ten clones hold roughly 23% of the sample. What was sequenced was CD45RA- memory CD8+ T cells from PBMCs. This sample's cell subset or site label indicates: memory T cells sorted ex vivo from peripheral blood. The receptors originated from a human donor with narcolepsy.

The chain combines TRBV7-9 with TRBJ2-7; the D is unclear. The CDR3 consists of 12 residues. The germline V gene has CDR1 SEHNR and CDR2 FQNEAQ (reference sequence). The germline V and J ends were trimmed by 1 base and 4 bases, with 5 bases remaining between them. The chain's CDR3 is CASSLGSYEQYF. As DNA, the CDR3 is TGTGCCAGCAGCTTAGGGAGTTACGAGCAGTACTTC.

The chain links TRBV5-4 to TRBJ2-3; D remains ambiguous. The CDR3 is 15 residues long. Per germline, CDR1 SGHNT and CDR2 YYREEE (reference sequence). Trimming stripped 1 base from V and 0 bases from J, with 9 bases between. The CDR3 loop reads CASSLWGTSTDTQYF. The CDR3, as DNA: TGTGCCAGCAGCTTGTGGGGAACTAGCACAGATACGCAGTATTTT.

The chain is built from TRBV6-5 and TRBJ1-4; D gene ambiguous. Germline CDR1 is MNHEY and CDR2 is SVGAGI. The CDR3 extends over 13 amino acids. Trimming shortened V by 5 bases and J by 5 bases, and 9 bases separated the two germline ends. The CDR3 loop is CASSDAENEKLFF. The CDR3 DNA is TGTGCCAGCAGTGATGCGGAAAATGAAAAACTGTTTTTT.

The J gene is TRBJ1-1, the V gene TRBV7-3; no clear D. The V and J ends lost 5 bases and 6 bases respectively, with 16 bases between them. The germline CDR1 and CDR2 sequences are SGHTA and FQGTGA. This CDR3 comprises 14 residues. CDR3 sequence (DNA): TGTGCCAGCAGCCCCGGACGAGCAGGAGCTGAAGCTTTCTTT. It yields the protein CASSPGRAGAEAFF.

This clone was counted a single time. The J gene is TRBJ2-7, the V gene TRBV7-2; tentatively, D is TRBD1 or TRBD2 (5 bases each). The CDR3 totals 15 residues. Looked up from germline, CDR1 is SGHTA and CDR2 is FQGNSA. V was pared by 2 bases and J by 6 bases, with 17 bases between. CDR3 nucleotides: TGTGCCAGCAGCTTATTCGCAGGGAGACGGGGCGAGCAGTACTTC. Its translation: CASSLFAGRRGEQYF.

V and J are TRBV9 and TRBJ1-3, with TRBD1 as a possible D gene (5 bases). Germline V gives CDR1 SGDLS, CDR2 YYNGEE. Between the trimmed V and J ends, which lost 4 bases and 8 bases, there was a span of 16 bases. The CDR3 runs 14 residues. CDR3 in DNA: TGTGCCAGCAGCCCTCACCTGGACACGGACACCATATATTTT. Amino acids: CASSPHLDTDTIYF.

CDR3 nucleotides: TGTGCCAGCAGTGCTAGCGGGACCAGTTACGAGCAGTACTTC. Translated: CASSASGTSYEQYF. The chain carries TRBV2 and TRBJ2-7; 9 bases agree with TRBD2. Germline trimming cut 4 bases from V and 4 bases from J; bases unmatched to any gene: 5. This CDR3 has 14 residues. CDR1 and CDR2 (germline): SNHLY, FYNNEI.

This chain connects TRBV30 to TRBJ1-5, with D maybe TRBD1 (5 bases). CDR3 length: 18 amino acids. The V and J ends lost 3 bases and 7 bases respectively, with 28 bases between them. CDR1 and CDR2 (germline): GTSNPN, SVGIG (reference sequence). CDR3: CAWSPPKSGARAWQPQHF. For the CDR3, the DNA is TGTGCCTGGAGCCCCCCCAAATCCGGGGCTCGGGCCTGGCAGCCCCAGCATTTT.

The chain links TRBV6-6 to TRBJ1-1, with a tentative D call TRBD1 (6 bases). The CDR3 length is 15 residues. Germline assignment: CDR1 MNHNY and CDR2 SVGAGI (reference sequence). V lost 6 bases and J lost 4, with 18 bases in between. Written as DNA, the CDR3 is TGTGCCAGCAGCCGTACCAGGGGAAGTATCACTGAAGCTTTCTTT. This encodes CASSRTRGSITEAFF.

The V call is TRBV19, the J call TRBJ2-3; 10 nucleotides agree with TRBD2. Germline-derived CDR1 and CDR2 are LNHDA and SQIVND (reference sequence). V gave up 5 bases and J gave up 4 bases; unmatched junction bases: 9. The CDR3 is 16 amino acids. CDR3 in amino acids: CASSAGSGGPSDTQYF. The CDR3 nucleotides read TGTGCCAGTAGTGCGGGTAGCGGGGGGCCGTCAGATACGCAGTATTTT.